A selection of T cell receptor beta chains follows, all from one sample in a study of blood T cell repertoires in COVID-19. Clones were sequenced by immunoSEQ multiplex PCR, and TCRdb holds only the in-frame ones, with some missing. This table holds approximately 230,000 clones, around 84% found once. Sequenced material: PBMCs or T cells enriched from blood (not recorded which). The receptor source for this set is a man aged 40-55 years who had recovered from COVID-19. CDR3s include the opening cysteine and the closing phenylalanine or tryptophan.

J gene: TRBJ1-1; V gene: TRBV7-2; CDR3 length: 14; CDR3 protein: CASSPRTGEGEAFF
J gene: TRBJ2-1; V gene: TRBV29-1; CDR3 length: 13; CDR3 protein: CSVDSLTKPPQFF
J gene: TRBJ1-2; V gene: TRBV5-4; CDR3 length: 13; CDR3 protein: CASSLGAGRRYTF
J gene: TRBJ1-2; V gene: TRBV29-1; CDR3 length: 12; CDR3 protein: CSVGRQGQGYTF
J gene: TRBJ2-1; V gene: TRBV7-3; CDR3 length: 15; CDR3 protein: CASSTGTTAYNEQFF
J gene: TRBJ2-6; V gene: TRBV19; CDR3 length: 14; CDR3 protein: CASSPPPGANVLTF
J gene: TRBJ1-2; V gene: TRBV11-2; CDR3 length: 15; CDR3 protein: CASSSSGTGASGYTF
J gene: TRBJ2-2; V gene: TRBV18; CDR3 length: 14; CDR3 protein: CASSFETNTGELFF
J gene: TRBJ2-7; V gene: TRBV9; CDR3 length: 16; CDR3 protein: CASSLSPSGGVYEQYF
J gene: TRBJ2-1; V gene: TRBV14; CDR3 length: 17; CDR3 protein: CASSPIGQGSSYNEQFF
J gene: TRBJ2-1; V gene: TRBV27; CDR3 length: 17; CDR3 protein: CASSFEASGSVNNEQFF
J gene: TRBJ2-5; V gene: TRBV11-1; CDR3 length: 16; CDR3 protein: CASSYGTGGRAETQYF
J gene: TRBJ1-3; V gene: TRBV9; CDR3 length: 15; CDR3 protein: CASSVDSGLGNTIYF
J gene: TRBJ2-7; V gene: TRBV7-9; CDR3 length: 15; CDR3 protein: CASSRLRGEFYEQYF
J gene: TRBJ1-2; V gene: TRBV6-2/TRBV6-3; CDR3 length: 12; CDR3 protein: CASSLLNYGYTF
J gene: TRBJ2-7; V gene: TRBV19; CDR3 length: 13; CDR3 protein: CASSVQGAYEQYF
J gene: TRBJ2-2; V gene: TRBV27; CDR3 length: 15; CDR3 protein: CASSLRTGRTGELFF
J gene: TRBJ1-2; V gene: TRBV4-2; CDR3 length: 13; CDR3 protein: CASSQDMADGYTF
J gene: TRBJ2-5; V gene: TRBV5-6; CDR3 length: 16; CDR3 protein: CASSRSWDLSGETQYF
J gene: TRBJ2-1; V gene: TRBV28; CDR3 length: 15; CDR3 protein: CASPPPGLVYNEQFF
J gene: TRBJ1-1; V gene: TRBV7-9; CDR3 length: 16; CDR3 protein: CASSPRTGDGNTEAFF
J gene: TRBJ2-7; V gene: TRBV5-1; CDR3 length: 15; CDR3 protein: CASSLQGQGAYEQYF
J gene: TRBJ1-5; V gene: TRBV5-1; CDR3 length: 15; CDR3 protein: CASSLQGSSNQPQHF
J gene: TRBJ2-7; V gene: TRBV3-1/TRBV3-2; CDR3 length: 15; CDR3 protein: CASSQAGTGGYEQYF
J gene: TRBJ2-5; V gene: TRBV7-2; CDR3 length: 13; CDR3 protein: CASSYGPEETQYF